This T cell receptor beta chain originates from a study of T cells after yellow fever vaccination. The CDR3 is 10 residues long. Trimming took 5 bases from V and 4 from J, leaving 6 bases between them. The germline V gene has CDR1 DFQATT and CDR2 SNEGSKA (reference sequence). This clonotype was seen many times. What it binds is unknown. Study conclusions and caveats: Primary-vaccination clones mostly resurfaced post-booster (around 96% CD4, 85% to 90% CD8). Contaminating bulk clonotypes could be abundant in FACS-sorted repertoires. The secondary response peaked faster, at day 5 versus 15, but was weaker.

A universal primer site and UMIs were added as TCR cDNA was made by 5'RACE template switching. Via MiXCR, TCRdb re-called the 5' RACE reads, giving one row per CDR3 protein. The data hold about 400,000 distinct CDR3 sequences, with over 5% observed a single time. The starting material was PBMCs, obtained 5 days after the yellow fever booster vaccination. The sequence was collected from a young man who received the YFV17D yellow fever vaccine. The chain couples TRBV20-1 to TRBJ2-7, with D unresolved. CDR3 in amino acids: CSAGPYEQYF. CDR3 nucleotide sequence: TGCAGTGCTGGACCGTACGAGCAGTACTTC.